These 15 T cell receptor beta chains came from one sample sequenced in a study of identical twins. One entry per CDR3 protein results from TCRdb running MiXCR on the 5' RACE reads. Here the sample spans just under 550,000 distinct CDR3 sequences, 15% being singletons. This sample also appeared in a second study, on yellow fever vaccine responses in identical twins.

Sequenced sample: CD4+ T cells sorted from blood. These receptors were collected from a woman between 18 and 30 years old in good health.

The DNA for the CDR3 is TGTGCCAGCAGTTTAAGGGGGTTCAGGGACGAGCAGTACTTC. Translation: CASSLRGFRDEQYF. V usage is TRBV27 and J usage is TRBJ2-7, with a tentative D call TRBD1 (6 bases). Trimming shortened V by 2 bases and J by 5 bases, and 13 bases separated the two germline ends. The germline V gene encodes CDR1 MNHEY and CDR2 SMNVEV (reference sequence). The CDR3 totals 14 residues.

The chain has TRBV11-2 and TRBJ2-6; the D gene is possibly TRBD1 (6 bases). V dropped 2 bases and J dropped 1 base, with 15 bases sitting between them. This CDR3 has 18 residues. Germline-derived CDR1 and CDR2 are SGHAT and FQNNGV. CDR3 protein: CASSLYTGYSSGANVLTF. CDR3 DNA sequence: TGTGCCAGCAGCTTATACACAGGGTATTCGTCTGGGGCCAACGTCCTGACTTTC.

This clonotype has a handful of counts. The CDR3 DNA reads as TGTGCCAGCAGTTTGGGCAGGGGCATTTACGAGCAGTACTTC. This sequence encodes CASSLGRGIYEQYF. The chain combines TRBV27 with TRBJ2-7; tentatively, D is TRBD1 (6 bases). Trimming shortened V by 3 bases and J by 4 bases, and 13 bases separated the two germline ends. The CDR3 consists of 14 residues. Germline-derived CDR1 and CDR2 are MNHEY and SMNVEV (reference sequence).

Note on this clonotype: This may come from a read error, since a much larger clone is one base off. This likely comes from a read error, as the CDR3 has no conserved phenylalanine or tryptophan at its end. The chain couples TRBV12-3 or TRBV12-4 to TRBJ1-1; no clear D. This CDR3 spans 15 amino acids. Trimming removed 1 base at V and 0 bases at J, with 9 bases between. The CDR3 reads CASSLEPAMNTEAFL. The DNA for the CDR3 is TGTGCCAGCAGTTTAGAGCCCGCAATGAACACTGAAGCTTTCCTT.

A remark on this clonotype: One junction end disagrees with the germline gene, perhaps due to a read error. The chain couples TRBV27 to TRBJ2-3; TRBD1 agrees at 7 bases. This CDR3 spans 12 amino acids. The germline CDR1 and CDR2 sequences are MNHEY and SMNVEV (reference sequence). The CDR3 nucleotides are TGTGCCAGCAGTTTTAGACAGGGAATCCTCTCTTTT. Translation: CASSFRQGILSF.

A few counts support this clonotype. CDR3 coding DNA: TGTGCCACCAGCAGAGATCCCGGGACCAGTAACTATGGCTACACCTTC. It specifies CATSRDPGTSNYGYTF. The chain has TRBV15 and TRBJ1-2; D possibly corresponds to TRBD1 (5 bases). CDR3 size: 16 residues. The V gene's germline CDR1 is LNHNV and CDR2 YYDKDF (reference sequence). Trimming took off 0 bases at V and 1 base at J, with 12 bases between the two ends.

This clonotype has more than one count but fewer than ten. The V and J genes are TRBV7-2 and TRBJ2-2, with D hard to call. Germline V gene sequence: CDR1 SGHTA, CDR2 FQGNSA. Trimming left V 3 bases short and J 5 bases short, with 13 bases between. This CDR3 has 15 residues. This CDR3 is CASSLDLRWTGELFF. DNA of the CDR3: TGTGCCAGCAGCTTGGATCTGCGGTGGACCGGGGAGCTGTTTTTT.

V usage is TRBV6-1 and J usage is TRBJ2-4; possibly TRBD1 or TRBD2 for D (5 bases each). Trimming took 7 bases from V and 0 from J, leaving 10 bases between them. The CDR3 sequence is 14 residues long. The germline V gene has CDR1 MNHNS and CDR2 SASEGT. The CDR3 bases are TGTGCCAGCAAGGGACCCCTAGCCAAAAACATTCAGTACTTC. Translated: CASKGPLAKNIQYF.

This clonotype was seen repeatedly, ten times or more. This chain uses TRBV4-1 with TRBJ1-1, with unresolved D. This CDR3 spans 13 amino acids. With 4 bases removed from V and 4 bases from J, the gap between germline ends came to 10 bases. Germline lookup yields CDR1 MGHRA and CDR2 YSYEKL. The CDR3 bases are TGCGCCAGCAGCCGGGAACAGTCCACTGAAGCTTTCTTT. Translated: CASSREQSTEAFF.

This clonotype was seen a few times. CDR3 in DNA: TGCGCCAGCAGTGAGTTGGAGACTAACTATGGCTACACCTTC. Residues: CASSELETNYGYTF. The chain links TRBV10-2 to TRBJ1-2; the D is unclear. CDR1 is WSHSY and CDR2 is SAAADI in the germline V gene. V dropped 1 base and J dropped 0 bases, with 6 bases sitting between them. The CDR3 sequence is 14 residues long.

This clonotype was detected a few times. The chain uses TRBV7-6 and TRBJ2-7, with a possible D match to TRBD2 (6 bases). This CDR3 contains 15 residues. Germline V gene lookup returns CDR1 SGHVS and CDR2 FNYEAQ. Trimming removed 1 base from V and 0 bases from J, with 10 bases in between. The CDR3: CASSLGDSISYEQYF. CDR3 DNA: TGTGCCAGCAGCTTAGGGGACTCGATCTCCTACGAGCAGTACTTC.

This chain connects TRBV27 to TRBJ2-6, with D uncertain. Per the germline V gene, CDR1 is MNHEY and CDR2 is SMNVEV (reference sequence). This CDR3 spans 16 amino acids. V lost 3 bases to trimming and J lost 0 bases, with 9 bases between them. CDR3 region: CASSFRGTSGANVLTF. As DNA, the CDR3 is TGTGCCAGCAGTTTCCGAGGAACCTCTGGGGCCAACGTCCTGACTTTC.

The chain links TRBV7-9 to TRBJ2-3; a weak D match, TRBD2 (6 bases). From germline, CDR1 is SEHNR and CDR2 FQNEAQ (reference sequence). This CDR3 comprises 15 residues. The V gene lost 11 bases and the J gene lost 4 bases, with 22 bases spanning the gap. The CDR3 reads CALDRGISESDTQYF. CDR3 DNA: TGTGCCCTAGACCGGGGGATAAGTGAGTCAGATACGCAGTATTTT.

This clonotype was observed a handful of times. DNA of the CDR3: TGTGCCACCAGTGGCGGGTCCCAAGAGACCCAGTACTTC. This encodes CATSGGSQETQYF. The J gene is TRBJ2-5, the V gene TRBV24-1; maybe TRBD2 (5 bases). Trimming left V 5 bases short and J 1 base short, with 7 bases between. CDR3 length equals 13 residues. From germline, CDR1 is KGHDR and CDR2 SFDVKD.

This clonotype was observed a few times. The genes are TRBV4-2 and TRBJ2-7; 12 nucleotides agree with TRBD1. The CDR3 spans 14 residues. Trimming removed 4 bases from V and 7 bases from J; junction bases left unmatched: 5. CDR1 is LGHNA, CDR2 YNFKEQ, per germline. CDR3 protein: CASSRGQGALEQYF. Here the CDR3 DNA reads TGTGCCAGCAGCCGGGGACAGGGGGCGCTTGAGCAGTACTTC.